The 17 T cell receptor beta chains presented below share a single source sample, sequenced in a study of blood T cell repertoires in COVID-19. Produced via immunoSEQ multiplex PCR; TCRdb's table is partial and in-frame only. The data contain 110,000 to 150,000 clones, 80% of them singletons. The sequenced sample consisted of peripheral blood. The origin of the receptors is a man between 65 and 79 years old who had recovered from COVID-19.

This chain joins TRBV6-6 and TRBJ2-7; D may be TRBD1 (6 bases). Trimming removed 5 bases from V and 3 bases from J, with 23 bases in between. Germline V gene data show CDR1 as MNHNY and CDR2 as SVGAGI (reference sequence). This CDR3 comprises 17 residues. The CDR3 sequence is CASSRLILTGRNYEQYF. The DNA for the CDR3 is TGTGCCAGCAGTCGTCTTATTTTGACAGGCCGAAACTACGAGCAGTACTTC.

V is TRBV7-9 and J is TRBJ2-7; TRBD2 might be the D (6 bases). The CDR3 has 15 amino acids. The V end was cut by 3 bases, the J end by 0 bases, with 12 bases between. CDR1 is SEHNR, CDR2 FQNEAQ, per germline (reference sequence). CDR3 protein: CASSFGGESSYEQYF. The CDR3 DNA reads as TGTGCCAGCAGCTTCGGCGGGGAGAGCTCCTACGAGCAGTACTTC.

V gene TRBV7-8 combines with J gene TRBJ2-2; a weak D match, TRBD2 (6 bases). With 1 base removed from V and 4 bases from J, the gap between germline ends came to 19 bases. Per the germline V gene, CDR1 is SGHVS and CDR2 is FQNEAQ. This CDR3 has 18 residues. CDR3 loop: CASSLGYRAGRGTGELFF. The CDR3 DNA follows: TGTGCCAGCAGCTTAGGGTATCGCGCGGGACGAGGCACCGGGGAGCTGTTTTTT.

The chain links TRBV11-2 to TRBJ2-1; tentatively, D is TRBD1 (6 bases). From germline, CDR1 is SGHAT and CDR2 FQNNGV. The CDR3 contains 14 residues. Trimming took off 3 bases at V and 7 bases at J, with 13 bases between the two ends. The CDR3 nucleotides read TGTGCCAGCAGCTTCATGGACAGCAGTAATGAGCAGTTCTTC. Translating it yields CASSFMDSSNEQFF. Based on the CDR3 plus reference TRBV11-2 and TRBJ2-1, the full variable domain is EAGVAQSPRYKIIEKRQSVAFWCNPISGHATLYWYQQILGQGPKLLIQFQNNGVVDDSQLPKDRFSAERLKGVDSTLKIQPAKLEDSAVYLCASSFMDSSNEQFFGPGTRLTVL.

The J gene is TRBJ2-3, the V gene TRBV19; a weak D match, TRBD2 (5 bases). The germline V gene has CDR1 LNHDA and CDR2 SQIVND (reference sequence). This CDR3 has 17 amino acids. Between the trimmed V and J ends, which lost 3 bases and 0 bases, there was a span of 16 bases. Here the CDR3 reads CASSILGDISSTDTQYF. CDR3 DNA sequence: TGTGCCAGTAGTATCTTGGGAGACATATCTAGCACAGATACGCAGTATTTT.

The chain recombines TRBV4-2 with TRBJ2-5; D perhaps matches TRBD2 (5 bases). The CDR3 is made up of 14 amino acids. V lost 4 bases, J lost 2 bases, and 11 bases lay in between. Germline V gives CDR1 LGHNA, CDR2 YNFKEQ. In DNA form, the CDR3 reads TGTGCCAGCAGCCGAAAACTAGGGCAAGAGACCCAGTACTTC. Translating it yields CASSRKLGQETQYF.

V gene TRBV5-4 combines with J gene TRBJ1-1; D is unresolved. The germline V and J ends were trimmed by 4 bases and 0 bases, with 13 bases remaining between them. This CDR3 is 15 amino acids long. Germline V gene data show CDR1 as SGHNT and CDR2 as YYREEE (reference sequence). The CDR3 bases are TGTGCCAGCAGCCCGGAGGTGGGAATGAACACTGAAGCTTTCTTT. Amino acids: CASSPEVGMNTEAFF. Full variable domain (rest looked up from reference TRBV5-4 and TRBJ1-1): ETGVTQSPTHLIKTRGQQVTLRCSSQSGHNTVSWYQQALGQGPQFIFQYYREEENGRGNFPPRFSGLQFPNYSSELNVNALELDDSALYLCASSPEVGMNTEAFFGQGTRLTVV.

This clone was recorded only once. The chain combines TRBV7-3 with TRBJ1-1; a weak D match, TRBD1 (6 bases). Trimming pared 5 bases from V and 7 bases from J, leaving 17 bases between. The CDR3 spans 14 residues. From germline, CDR1 is SGHTA and CDR2 FQGTGA. CDR3 DNA sequence: TGTGCCAGCAGCCCCGGGGGGGGCGCCGGTGAAGCTTTCTTT. It yields the protein CASSPGGGAGEAFF.

The chain uses TRBV5-6 and TRBJ1-1; unclear D gene. Germline-derived CDR1 and CDR2 are SGHDT and YYEEEE. CDR3 size: 16 residues. The germline V and J ends were trimmed by 2 bases and 1 base, with 15 bases remaining between them. CDR3 region: CASSFGVFPKNTEAFF. The CDR3 DNA reads TGTGCCAGCAGCTTCGGGGTTTTCCCCAAGAACACTGAAGCTTTCTTT.

This clone appeared a single time. The V and J genes are TRBV3-1 (or the pseudogene TRBV3-2) and TRBJ2-7, with 10 bases fitting TRBD2. V was clipped by 1 base and J by 4 bases; unmatched bases: 4. CDR1 is LGHDT, CDR2 YNNKEL, per germline (reference sequence). CDR3 length equals 15 residues. CDR3 sequence (DNA): TGTGCCAGCAGCCAAGTGTCTAGCGGGGGATACGAGCAGTACTTC. This gives the protein CASSQVSSGGYEQYF.

The rearrangement uses TRBV27 and TRBJ2-5; D is perhaps TRBD2 (5 bases). V lost 4 bases and J lost 1, with 10 bases in between. The CDR3 has 14 residues. Germline CDR1 is MNHEY and CDR2 is SMNVEV (reference sequence). The CDR3 reads CASSSRALQETQYF. The CDR3 DNA is TGTGCCAGCAGTTCGCGGGCGCTCCAAGAGACCCAGTACTTC.

The chain is built from TRBV5-1 and TRBJ2-1; 7 bases map to TRBD1. The CDR3 extends over 15 amino acids. The ends lost 3 bases at V and 0 bases at J; junction bases unmatched: 3. CDR1 is SGHRS and CDR2 is YFSETQ in the germline V gene. The CDR3 DNA reads as TGCGCCAGCAGCTCGGACAGGAGCTCCTACAATGAGCAGTTCTTC. The encoded protein is CASSSDRSSYNEQFF. The variable domain in full, completed from reference TRBV5-1 and TRBJ2-1, reads KAGVTQTPRYLIKTRGQQVTLSCSPISGHRSVSWYQQTPGQGLQFLFEYFSETQRNKGNFPGRFSGRQFSNSRSEMNVSTLELGDSALYLCASSSDRSSYNEQFFGPGTRLTVL.

The V gene is TRBV7-9, the J gene TRBJ1-4, with D uncertain. Germline lookup yields CDR1 SEHNR and CDR2 FQNEAQ (reference sequence). Trimming cost V 1 base and J 3 bases, with 12 bases left between them. The CDR3 length is 16 residues. CDR3 in amino acids: CASSLEAASPNEKLFF. CDR3 DNA sequence: TGTGCCAGCAGCTTAGAAGCGGCAAGCCCTAATGAAAAACTGTTTTTT.

The rearrangement joins TRBV6-5 to TRBJ2-5, with 7 bases matching TRBD2. This CDR3 is built from 11 residues. CDR1 and CDR2 from the germline V gene are MNHEY and SVGAGI. V lost 5 bases to trimming and J lost 14 bases; unmatched junction nucleotides: 8. CDR3 nucleotide sequence: TGTGCCAGCAGTAGCGGGGAGACCCGATACTTC. It encodes CASSSGETRYF.

Only a few counts were recorded for this clone. Other nucleotide sequences from this sample produce the same CDR3. This chain uses TRBV2 with TRBJ2-7; D is unresolved. The germline gives CDR1 SNHLY, CDR2 FYNNEI. The CDR3 has 12 residues. Trimming cost V 4 bases and J 4 bases, with 8 bases left between them. The CDR3 loop is CASSVSTYEQYF. CDR3 coding DNA: TGTGCCAGCAGTGTTAGCACTTACGAGCAGTACTTC.

The CDR3 spells CASRRLAGFSYEQYF. In nucleotides, the CDR3 is TGTGCCAGCAGGAGACTAGCGGGATTTTCCTACGAGCAGTACTTC. This chain connects TRBV6-5 to TRBJ2-7; TRBD2 matches 11 bases. The CDR3 is 15 residues long. V lost 6 bases and J lost 1; bases outside the gene matches: 5. The germline gives CDR1 MNHEY, CDR2 SVGAGI.

The gene calls are TRBV7-9 and TRBJ2-5, with D possibly being TRBD1 (6 bases). Trimming cost V 0 bases and J 5 bases, with 19 bases left between them. The CDR3 loop spans 17 amino acids. Germline assignment: CDR1 SEHNR and CDR2 FQNEAQ (reference sequence). The CDR3 reads CASSLALGTPRGETQYF. In nucleotides, the CDR3 is TGTGCCAGCAGCTTAGCGCTCGGGACACCGAGGGGGGAGACCCAGTACTTC.